The 19 T cell receptor beta chains listed next were all sequenced from one sample in a study of blood T cell repertoires in COVID-19 (dated by TCRdb to about 2020). The library was made by the immunoSEQ multiplex PCR assay. TCRdb stores this immuneACCESS table with in-frame sequences only. Part of the clones is absent; in the studies checked, under half of the shortfall reflects unresolved V genes, and no reason is known for the rest. Across this sample there are 250,000 to 350,000 clones, with 65% to 85% seen only once. The top ten constitute over 1.1% of the sample. The sample taken for sequencing was peripheral blood. Every receptor here comes from a human donor with COVID-19, enrolled during active disease. The donor label of this sample is uncertain.

The chain couples TRBV7-9 to TRBJ2-1, with 14 positions matching TRBD2. J lost 10 bases, V lost 6 bases, and 8 bases had no gene match. Germline V CDR1 and CDR2: SEHNR, FQNEAQ (reference sequence). This CDR3 region has 15 residues. CDR3 region: CASRPGLAGVGEQFF. The CDR3 DNA sequence: TGTGCCAGCAGACCGGGACTAGCGGGAGTTGGGGAGCAGTTCTTC.

J is TRBJ1-2 and V is TRBV30, with D maybe TRBD1 (6 bases). The CDR3 runs 14 residues. Per the germline V gene, CDR1 is GTSNPN and CDR2 is SVGIG (reference sequence). Trimming pared 5 bases from V and 4 bases from J, leaving 17 bases between. This chain's CDR3 is CAWLTHRVPYGYTF. The CDR3 nucleotides are TGTGCCTGGTTAACACACAGGGTCCCCTATGGCTACACCTTC. Full variable domain (rest looked up from reference TRBV30 and TRBJ1-2): SQTIHQWPATLVQPVGSPLSLECTVEGTSNPNLYWYRQAAGRGLQLLFYSVGIGQISSEVPQNLSASRPQDRQFILSSKKLLLSDSGFYLCAWLTHRVPYGYTFGSGTRLTVV.

The chain links TRBV25-1 to TRBJ1-1, with D perhaps matching TRBD1 (6 bases). Germline V lookup: CDR1 MGHDK, CDR2 SYGVNS. The CDR3 spans 12 residues. Trimming took 5 bases from V and 8 from J, leaving 12 bases between them. The chain's CDR3 is CASSYAGTEAFF. DNA of the CDR3: TGTGCCAGCAGTTATGCCGGGACAGAAGCTTTCTTT.

The chain carries TRBV5-1 and TRBJ2-6; D is unclear. The CDR3 runs to 14 residues. Trimming cost V 7 bases and J 0 bases, with 8 bases left between them. Per germline, CDR1 SGHRS and CDR2 YFSETQ. The CDR3 DNA reads TGCGCCAGCTCCGCGGCCTCTGGGGCCAACGTCCTGACTTTC. It encodes CASSAASGANVLTF.

The table lists this clone with a few counts. The CDR3 loop is CASSLSRWGRRGNEQFF. The CDR3, as DNA: TGTGCCAGCAGTTTATCTCGATGGGGGAGAAGGGGGAATGAGCAGTTCTTC. This rearrangement joins TRBV28 to TRBJ2-1; D possibly corresponds to TRBD1 (6 bases). Trimming left V 1 base short and J 7 bases short, with 20 bases between. Per the germline V gene, CDR1 is MDHEN and CDR2 is SYDVKM. CDR3 size: 17 residues.

The J gene is TRBJ1-1, the V gene TRBV27; 7 nucleotides match TRBD1. From germline, CDR1 is MNHEY and CDR2 SMNVEV (reference sequence). The V gene end was trimmed by 5 bases and the J gene end by 4 bases; junction bases not matched to a gene: 13. There are 16 residues in the CDR3. This chain's CDR3 is CASSPGTAQLGTEAFF. In nucleotides, the CDR3 is TGTGCCAGCAGTCCAGGGACAGCACAATTGGGCACTGAAGCTTTCTTT.

The chain carries TRBV5-5 and TRBJ2-2, with D perhaps TRBD2 (6 bases). CDR1 is SGHKS, CDR2 YYEKEE, per germline (reference sequence). Trimming shortened V by 4 bases and J by 9 bases, and 19 bases separated the two germline ends. CDR3 length: 15 residues. The CDR3 region is CASSQDGGTSRELFF. DNA for the CDR3: TGTGCCAGCAGCCAGGATGGAGGGACCTCCCGGGAGCTGTTTTTT.

The chain joins TRBV5-1 to TRBJ2-2, with D perhaps matching TRBD1 (6 bases). Germline CDR1 SGHRS, CDR2 YFSETQ. This CDR3 is built from 16 residues. V was cut by 5 bases and J by 0 bases, with 14 bases left in between. The CDR3 sequence: CASSPGQTPNTGELFF. For the CDR3, the DNA is TGCGCCAGCAGTCCCGGACAGACCCCGAACACCGGGGAGCTGTTTTTT.

This chain uses TRBV19 with TRBJ2-7, with D unresolved. The CDR3 is 13 residues long. The germline V gene encodes CDR1 LNHDA and CDR2 SQIVND (reference sequence). Trimming removed 5 bases from V and 2 bases from J, with 10 bases in between. Here the CDR3 DNA reads TGTGCCAGTAGTCGAGGATTAGCCTACGAGCAGTACTTC. This encodes CASSRGLAYEQYF.

This clone was seen only a few times. The chain joins TRBV27 to TRBJ2-7, with 7 bases that match TRBD2. Germline V gene sequence: CDR1 MNHEY, CDR2 SMNVEV (reference sequence). The CDR3 loop spans 14 amino acids. The J segment lost 4 bases and the V segment lost 8 bases, leaving 11 bases of the junction unmatched. The CDR3, as DNA: TGTGCCAGCGGCGATGGGCGGGAGTGGTACGAGCAGTACTTC. Residues: CASGDGREWYEQYF.

This clone was seen more than once but under ten times. CDR3 coding DNA: TGTGCCAGCAGCGGCATCCGGGAACCATATGGCTACACCTTC. This translates into CASSGIREPYGYTF. J is TRBJ1-2 and V is TRBV13; D remains ambiguous. From germline, CDR1 is PRHDT and CDR2 FYEKMQ (reference sequence). The CDR3 extends over 14 amino acids. Trimming cost V 5 bases and J 5 bases, with 15 bases left between them.

The rearrangement links TRBV29-1 to TRBJ2-7; 7 bases match TRBD2. V lost 4 bases and J lost 5; bases outside the gene matches: 5. The CDR3 contains 12 residues. From germline, CDR1 is SQVTM and CDR2 ANQGSEA. CDR3 bases: TGCAGCGTTGGCGGGAGAATCGACGAGCAGTACTTC. Translated, it gives CSVGGRIDEQYF.

V and J are TRBV30 and TRBJ2-7, with TRBD1 matching 7 bases. The CDR3 has 14 amino acids. Germline V gene data show CDR1 as GTSNPN and CDR2 as SVGIG (reference sequence). The V segment lost 7 bases and the J segment 3 bases; nucleotides outside the gene matches: 12. The CDR3 region is CALSRQGLDYEQYF. The CDR3, as DNA: TGTGCCTTAAGCCGACAGGGTCTTGACTACGAGCAGTACTTC.

The chain uses TRBV7-2 and TRBJ2-1; 8 bases agree with TRBD2. The CDR3 runs to 12 residues. Germline V gene sequence: CDR1 SGHTA, CDR2 FQGNSA. The V and J ends lost 5 bases and 9 bases, in that order; junction bases with no gene match: 3. CDR3 amino acids: CASSAGGGEQFF. For the CDR3, the DNA is TGTGCCAGCAGCGCCGGGGGGGGTGAGCAGTTCTTC. Complete variable domain (other parts from reference TRBV7-2 and TRBJ2-1): GAGVSQSPSNKVTEKGKDVELRCDPISGHTALYWYRQSLGQGLEFLIYFQGNSAPDKSGLPSDRFSAERTGGSVSTLTIQRTQQEDSAVYLCASSAGGGEQFFGPGTRLTVL.

This clone appeared once. The chain uses TRBV19 and TRBJ2-2; D remains ambiguous. This CDR3 has 15 amino acids. Germline V gene lookup returns CDR1 LNHDA and CDR2 SQIVND (reference sequence). With 0 bases removed from V and 2 bases from J, the gap between germline ends came to 7 bases. CDR3 region: CASSIERSNTGELFF. CDR3 sequence (DNA): TGTGCCAGTAGTATAGAGCGGAGCAACACCGGGGAGCTGTTTTTT. Full variable domain (outside the CDR3, taken from reference TRBV19 and TRBJ2-2): DGGITQSPKYLFRKEGQNVTLSCEQNLNHDAMYWYRQDPGQGLRLIYYSQIVNDFQKGDIAEGYSVSREKKESFPLTVTSAQKNPTAFYLCASSIERSNTGELFFGEGSRLTVL.

The chain uses TRBV5-6 and TRBJ1-4; 8 bases agree with TRBD1. CDR1 is SGHDT, CDR2 YYEEEE, per germline. There are 16 residues in the CDR3. J lost 8 bases, V lost 6 bases, and 15 bases had no gene match. The CDR3 nucleotides are TGTGCCAGCAACCCCGTTGGGGCAGGGGGCGAAGAAAAACTGTTTTTT. Amino acids: CASNPVGAGGEEKLFF.

The chain employs TRBV27 and TRBJ2-7, with TRBD2 matching 7 bases. The germline gives CDR1 MNHEY, CDR2 SMNVEV (reference sequence). The CDR3 totals 13 residues. The J segment lost 5 bases and the V segment lost 7 bases, leaving 8 bases of the junction unmatched. CDR3 residues: CASTQGGEDEQYF. The CDR3, as DNA: TGTGCCAGCACCCAGGGAGGGGAGGACGAGCAGTACTTC.

This clone was counted a few times. This chain uses TRBV7-2 with TRBJ2-5, with 9 bases that match TRBD2. V gave up 1 base and J gave up 4 bases; unmatched junction bases: 7. This CDR3 has 16 residues. The germline gives CDR1 SGHTA, CDR2 FQGNSA. The CDR3 loop is CASSLETSGGRETQYF. Here the CDR3 DNA reads TGTGCCAGCAGCTTAGAGACTAGCGGTGGGAGAGAGACCCAGTACTTC.

J is TRBJ2-1 and V is TRBV12-5; the D is unclear. The V gene's germline CDR1 is LGHNT and CDR2 FRNRAP. The CDR3 covers 14 residues. The ends were cut back, 5 bases at V and 0 bases at J, with 8 bases in the middle. CDR3 loop: CASGRWSSYNEQFF. The CDR3 DNA follows: TGTGCTAGTGGTAGATGGAGCTCCTACAATGAGCAGTTCTTC.